This T cell receptor beta chain comes out of a study of cytomegalovirus exposure and HLA in healthy donors (dated by TCRdb to the late 2010s). About the full investigation: An earlier analysis of 587 of the donors reported about 260 Gb of sequence data and 95 million to 120 million unique TCR beta sequences obtained from about 170 million T cells. To study patterns of TCR occurrence, a later analysis re-analyzed previously published TCR beta repertoires from 500 to 850 donors and added high-resolution HLA genotyping. The genetic ancestry cluster associated with self-reported Caucasian donors included 81% of the approximately 430 genotyped donors. Every repertoire in the discovery cohort had been generated on one and the same sequencing platform. The number of donors typed differed by locus, with 629-630 for A, B, C, DRB1 and DQB1, around 500 for DQA1, 606 for DPA1, and 450 to 480 for DPB1. Besides the first cohort of under 700 subjects, a separate validation cohort made up of roughly 120 different subjects was used. The T cell repertoires of 666 subjects were profiled by immunosequencing and related to cytomegalovirus serostatus. The study aimed to test whether signatures of past pathogen exposure could be identified by cataloging public T cell receptors. A later genetic analysis used genome-wide SNP genotypes for about 55% of the 666 donors, treating that subset as a discovery cohort. Class I and class II HLA loci were covered by the typing at four-digit resolution. An early release covering roughly 600 HLA-typed donors comprised roughly 300 gigabases of sequencing data and roughly 85 million unique TCR sequences. Rather than drawing on any new phenotypic data, the later analysis identified candidate immune exposures from TCR beta sequences and the way those sequences occurred across donors. Across some 400 genotyped donors of the cohort, an average of roughly 250,000 unique TCR beta nucleotide sequences per donor were sequenced, and approximately 19% of those sequences were non-productive. To predict cytomegalovirus infection status, the study combined high-throughput TCR immunosequencing, statistical association of individual TCRs with disease status, and machine learning. A few DR-DQ haplotypes were treated as single units for association and clustering because of strong linkage in the cohort. Alongside the repertoire data, information on donor age, sex, ethnicity and CMV serostatus was compiled. In an earlier analysis of 500 to 650 of the donors, high-throughput TCR beta sequencing was used to judge whether each TCR beta V gene segment behaved as functional or pseudogenic.

Broader findings and caveats from the paper: A few of the identified cytomegalovirus-associated TCR beta chains were confirmed in vitro to be specific for cytomegalovirus antigens. CMV serostatus was the only immune exposure information available for the cohort. A further reported finding was that TCR beta sequences accurately predicted the HLA-A and HLA-B alleles for most subjects in the first cohort. Because HLA typing was unavailable for some donors at each locus, only the typed subset was used in association tests. Only TCR beta chains were sequenced in this cohort, and the absence of alpha or paired-chain data limited detectable features. Correlated functional status among segregating V segments might reflect linkage disequilibrium, but an unknown experimental factor could not be ruled out. In a later analysis, TCR association rates were found to vary across HLA loci, with the most associated TCRs seen for DRB1 alleles and the fewest for HLA-C alleles. A cluster of highly shared sequence variants was judged likely to be a technical artifact of the sequencing pipeline. In both the original and validation cohorts, the classifier was reported to diagnose cytomegalovirus status with high specificity and sensitivity. Specific HLA alleles were associated with 15,000 to 20,000 TCR beta sequences at a false discovery rate of 0.05 in a later analysis. When HLA alleles, especially DR and DQ, strongly co-occurred, attributing TCR associations to individual alleles was difficult. According to a later analysis, parvovirus B19, influenza, CMV and Epstein-Barr virus appeared linked to several top co-occurrence clusters. According to a later genetic analysis, donors in an Asian-associated ancestry cluster had fewer N-insertions in productive TCRs than the roughly 660-donor mean. Sequencing depth was assumed to be roughly uniform across donors in the presence/absence analyses, though that assumption may not hold. Most CMV-associated TCR beta chains appeared to be HLA-restricted in a later analysis, and the HLA associations seemed to be driven largely by CMV exposure. Broadly in line with IMGT annotations, most TCR beta V segments showed up in productive rearrangements about 87% or about 30% of the time in an earlier analysis of 587 of the donors. In a later genetic analysis, a missense DCLRE1C variant was associated with V-gene and J-gene trimming of TCR beta chains, and the association was replicated in an independent cohort. In a later analysis, HLA-associated TCR beta chains were found to be more clonally expanded and to have lower generation probabilities than equally common non-associated chains. Across donors, most TCR sequences were observed very rarely, whereas some public TCRs were present in many individuals. The authors suggested that the approach could potentially be generalized to other disease states and immunological phenotypes. In the study, some 160 TCR beta chains were listed as associated with cytomegalovirus. Some IMGT-functional V segments, including TRBV6-2 and TRBV6-3, could not be distinguished by the 87-base-pair reads and were therefore excluded. The earlier analysis of 587 of the donors excluded some 15 rarely observed V segments, including chromosome 9 orphons, because counts were too low.

The cohort consisted of some 730 healthy bone marrow donors. At the time of sampling, all cohort members were nominally healthy, though unrecorded immune exposures were likely present. The donor was CMV seronegative and was included in the group of under 450 seronegative cohort members. Each donor provided a peripheral blood sample, and peripheral blood mononuclear cells were used for TCR beta sequencing. The Qiagen DNeasy Blood Extraction Kit was used to extract genomic DNA from the blood cell samples. Libraries came from the immunoSEQ multiplex PCR assay. The multiplex PCR relied on a mix of 60 forward primers for TCR Vbeta segments and 13 reverse primers for TCR Jbeta segments. The CDR3 region of rearranged TCR beta genes was amplified from genomic DNA with a multiplex PCR assay. The amplified TCR beta libraries were sequenced on the Illumina HiSeq System as 87-base-pair reads. As for the authors' bioinformatics: A later analysis tallied some 79 million unique TCR beta chains across the 666 repertoires, and about 10 million of those chains were shared by two or more donors. Raw reads were error-corrected and collapsed into unique sequences by a nearest-neighbor algorithm in which closely related sequences were merged to remove PCR and sequencing errors. To assign V, D and J gene segments, CDR3 sequences were aligned to IMGT reference sequences. For a sequence to be retained, at least a six-nucleotide match to both a V gene segment and a J gene segment was required. A rearrangement counted as productive if the CDR3 had no stop codons and remained in frame with V and J, and every other rearrangement counted as non-productive. Following IMGT convention, CDR3 was defined as the stretch from the second conserved V-encoded cysteine to the conserved J-encoded phenylalanine. The earlier analysis of some 580 of the donors excluded any sequence lacking an unambiguous match to a single V gene segment. In an earlier analysis of some 590 of the donors, V segments were called functional above 56.7% productive rearrangements and were called segregating when the between-donor standard deviation exceeded 5%. A statistical classification framework was developed to diagnose cytomegalovirus status using the catalog of TCR beta chain sequences. In a later analysis, TCR nucleotide sequences were compared against IMGT/GENE-DB human TR gene sequences so that V and J genes could be assigned. In a later analysis, CDR3 sequences and most-parsimonious VDJ recombination scenarios were assigned using the TCRdist pipeline. In a later analysis, each TCR beta chain was defined by its CDR3 amino acid sequence together with its V-gene family, and reads lacking a unique V-gene family were excluded. A later analysis removed 550 to 700 highly shared, low-generation-probability nucleotide sequences to deal with suspected cross-contamination and a sequencing artifact. For each public chain, a later analysis derived a clonal expansion index from normalized ranks of inferred template counts within each repertoire. In a later analysis, generation probabilities were computed with a VDJ recombination model fitted to out-of-frame rearrangements, and the resulting probabilities were checked against IGoR. Hypergeometric tests were used in a later analysis to score TCR-TCR, TCR-HLA and TCR-CMV co-occurrence, with a repertoire-size bias correction applied to the TCR pairs. False discovery rates were estimated in a later analysis by permuting HLA or CMV assignments 20 times. In a later analysis, co-occurring TCRs were grouped with DBSCAN, and TCRdist sequence similarity was added when clustering was performed within HLA-allele-positive subsets. Co-occurrence clustering excluded repertoires with fewer than 30,000 or more than 120,000 public chains, plus five with anomalous nucleotide sharing. Held by TCRdb, this immuneACCESS table contains in-frame sequences only and omits some clones. Under half of the omission traces to an unresolved V gene where checked; the cause of the rest is unknown. The V and J calls and clone size are taken from that table; D and trimming were inferred from the DNA. The sample table holds 85,000 to 120,000 clones, of which about 64% were seen once. The ten largest clones represent about 2.8% of the sample.

This clone was counted between two and nine times. The target of this receptor is not known. Per-base qualities were not stored, and no clone one base away is much larger. CDR1 and CDR2, per the germline V gene, are SGHVS and FQNEAQ. From its cysteine to its phenylalanine, the CDR3 spans 13 amino acids. Only the CDR3 part of the read is kept: 39 bases, read in frame from the first base. V lost 8 bases and J lost 0 bases; the stretch between them is 10 bases long. The source is a female donor in good health and CMV-seronegative. This chain is built from TRBV7-8 and TRBJ1-2; there is no confident call for the D gene. Material for sequencing was PBMCs. The DNA sequence is as follows: TGTGCCAGCTCTGCTAATCCTAACTATGGCTACACCTTC. Translated, it gives CASSANPNYGYTF.